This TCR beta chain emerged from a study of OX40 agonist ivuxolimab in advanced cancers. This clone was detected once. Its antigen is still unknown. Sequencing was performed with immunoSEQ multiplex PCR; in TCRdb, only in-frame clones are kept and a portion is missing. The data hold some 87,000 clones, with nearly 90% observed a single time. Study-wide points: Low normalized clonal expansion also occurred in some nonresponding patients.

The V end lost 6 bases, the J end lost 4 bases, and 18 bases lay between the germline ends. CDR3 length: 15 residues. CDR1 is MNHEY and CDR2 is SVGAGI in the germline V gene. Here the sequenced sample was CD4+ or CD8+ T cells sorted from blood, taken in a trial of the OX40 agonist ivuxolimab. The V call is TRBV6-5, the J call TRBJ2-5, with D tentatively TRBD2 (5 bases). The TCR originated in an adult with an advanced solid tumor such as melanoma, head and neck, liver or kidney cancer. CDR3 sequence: CASSSQVSAGETQYF. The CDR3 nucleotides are TGTGCCAGCAGCTCCCAGGTGTCTGCGGGAGAGACCCAGTACTTC.